This T cell receptor beta chain was observed in a study of cytomegalovirus exposure and HLA in healthy donors. General study results and limits: It was about 180 TCR beta chains that were listed as cytomegalovirus-associated. Per published reports, the classifier diagnosed cytomegalovirus status with high specificity and sensitivity.

Profiling relied on immunoSEQ multiplex PCR, and the TCRdb table lists in-frame clones only, not all of them. Of approximately 230,000 clones detected, roughly 87% appear once; the ten largest clones hold 12%. This clone was seen a single time. What it binds is not known. Germline V gene lookup returns CDR1 SGHDT and CDR2 YYEEEE. V lost 3 bases and J lost 1; bases outside the gene matches: 2. This CDR3 has 16 residues. The donors were members of the validation cohort comprising over a hundred subjects, separate from the roughly 680-subject first cohort. The sequence was obtained from a man younger than 30 in good health and CMV-seropositive. The sample taken for sequencing was PBMCs. V and J are TRBV5-6 and TRBJ2-2; 11 bases fit TRBD2. CDR3 DNA: TGTGCCAGCAGCTCTGGGACTAGCGGGAACACCGGGGAGCTGTTTTTT. The encoded protein is CASSSGTSGNTGELFF.